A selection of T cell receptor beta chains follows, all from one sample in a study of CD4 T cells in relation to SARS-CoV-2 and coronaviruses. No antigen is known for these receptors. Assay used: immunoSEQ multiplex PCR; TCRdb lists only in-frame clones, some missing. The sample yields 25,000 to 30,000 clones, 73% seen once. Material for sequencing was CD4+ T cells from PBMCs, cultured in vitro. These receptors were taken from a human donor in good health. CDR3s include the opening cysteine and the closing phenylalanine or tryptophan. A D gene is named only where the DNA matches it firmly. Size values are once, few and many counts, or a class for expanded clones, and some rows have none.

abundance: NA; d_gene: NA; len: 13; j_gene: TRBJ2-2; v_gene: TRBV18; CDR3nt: TGTGCCAGCTTAGAGACAGGATCGGGGGAGCTGTTTTTT; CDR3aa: CASLETGSGELFF
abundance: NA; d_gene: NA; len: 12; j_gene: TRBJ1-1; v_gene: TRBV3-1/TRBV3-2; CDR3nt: TGTGCCAGCAGCCAAGTAGCGGGGGAAGCTTTCTTT; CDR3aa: CASSQVAGEAFF
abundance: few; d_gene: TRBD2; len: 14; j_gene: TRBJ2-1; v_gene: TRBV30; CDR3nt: TGTGCCTGGAGTGTTTCCACTAGCGGCAATGAGCAGTTCTTC; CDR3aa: CAWSVSTSGNEQFF
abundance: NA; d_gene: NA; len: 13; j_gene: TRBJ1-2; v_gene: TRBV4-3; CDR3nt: TGCGCCAGCAGCCAAGCTTCCGGCTATGGCTACACCTTC; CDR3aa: CASSQASGYGYTF
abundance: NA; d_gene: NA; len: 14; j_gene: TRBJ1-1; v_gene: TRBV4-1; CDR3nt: TGCGCCAGCAGCCAAGATCCCGGGAGCACTGAAGCTTTCTTT; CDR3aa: CASSQDPGSTEAFF
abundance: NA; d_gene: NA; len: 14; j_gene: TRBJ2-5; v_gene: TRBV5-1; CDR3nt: TGCGCCAGCAGCTTGGCGTCAGGGAAAGAGACCCAGTACTTC; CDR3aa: CASSLASGKETQYF
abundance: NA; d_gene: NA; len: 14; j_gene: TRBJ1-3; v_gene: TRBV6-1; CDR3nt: TGTGCCAGCAGTGAAGGGGGATGGGGAAACACCATATATTTT; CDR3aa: CASSEGGWGNTIYF
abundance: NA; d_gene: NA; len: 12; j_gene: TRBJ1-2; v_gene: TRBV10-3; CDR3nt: TGTGCCATCAGTGGTTACGGGGAAGGCTACACCTTC; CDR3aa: CAISGYGEGYTF
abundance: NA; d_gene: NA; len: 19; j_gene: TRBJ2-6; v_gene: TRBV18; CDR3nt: TGTGCCAGCTCACCACTGGGCAGACACACTTCCTCTGGGGCCAACGTCCTGACTTTC; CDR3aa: CASSPLGRHTSSGANVLTF
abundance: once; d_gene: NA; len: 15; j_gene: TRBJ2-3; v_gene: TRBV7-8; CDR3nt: TGTGCCAGCAGCTTAGACGGGGGGCCGGGGGATACGCAGTATTTT; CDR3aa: CASSLDGGPGDTQYF
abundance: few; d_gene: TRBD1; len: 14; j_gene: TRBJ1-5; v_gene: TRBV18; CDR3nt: TGTGCCAGCTCACCACAGACAGGGTTACAGCCCCAGCATTTT; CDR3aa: CASSPQTGLQPQHF
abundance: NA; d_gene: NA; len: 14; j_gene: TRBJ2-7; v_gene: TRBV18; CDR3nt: TGTGCCAGCTCACCAGGGGGCGGCACCTACGAGCAGTACTTC; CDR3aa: CASSPGGGTYEQYF
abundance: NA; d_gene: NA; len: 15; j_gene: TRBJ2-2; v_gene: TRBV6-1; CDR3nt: TGTGCCAGCAGTGAACTTAGACAGATTACCGGGGAGCTGTTTTTT; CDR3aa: CASSELRQITGELFF
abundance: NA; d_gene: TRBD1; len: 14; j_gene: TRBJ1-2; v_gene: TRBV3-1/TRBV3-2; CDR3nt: TGTGCCAGTGAGGGCGGACAGGGCTTTAGGGGCTACACCTTC; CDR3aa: CASEGGQGFRGYTF
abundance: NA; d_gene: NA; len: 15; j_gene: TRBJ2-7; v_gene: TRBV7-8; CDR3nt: TGTGCCAGCAGCTTTACCCCGGACAGATCCTACGAGCAGTACTTC; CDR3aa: CASSFTPDRSYEQYF
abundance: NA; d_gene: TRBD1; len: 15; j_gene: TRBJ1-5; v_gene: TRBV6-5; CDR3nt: TGTGCCAGCAGCGGACAGGGGATCGGCAATCAGCCCCAGCATTTT; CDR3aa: CASSGQGIGNQPQHF
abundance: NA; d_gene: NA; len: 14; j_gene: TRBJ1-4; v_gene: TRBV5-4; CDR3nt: TGTGCCAGCAGCTTGTTCTCGGGCAATGAAAAACTGTTTTTT; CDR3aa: CASSLFSGNEKLFF
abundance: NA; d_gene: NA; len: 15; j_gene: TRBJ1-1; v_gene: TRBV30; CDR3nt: TGTGCCTGGAGCCCGAGGCCGGGGAGGACGGCTGAAGCTTTCTTT; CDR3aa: CAWSPRPGRTAEAFF
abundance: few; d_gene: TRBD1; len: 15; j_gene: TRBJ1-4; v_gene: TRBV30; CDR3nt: TGTGCCTGGAGTGTGCCACAGGGGTTAGGCGAAAAACTGTTTTTT; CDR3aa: CAWSVPQGLGEKLFF
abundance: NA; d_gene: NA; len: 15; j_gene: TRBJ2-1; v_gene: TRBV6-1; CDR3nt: TGTGCCAGCAGTGAAGCGATGCAGGACTACAATGAGCAGTTCTTC; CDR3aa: CASSEAMQDYNEQFF
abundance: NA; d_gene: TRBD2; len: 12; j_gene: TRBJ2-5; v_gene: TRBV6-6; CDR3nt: TGTGCCACGGGACTACGACAAGAGACCCAGTACTTC; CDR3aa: CATGLRQETQYF
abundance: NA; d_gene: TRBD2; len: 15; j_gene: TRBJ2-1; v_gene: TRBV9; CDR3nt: TGTGCCAGCAGCGGGGGAGGGTTAAACTACCATGAGCAGTTCTTC; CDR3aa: CASSGGGLNYHEQFF
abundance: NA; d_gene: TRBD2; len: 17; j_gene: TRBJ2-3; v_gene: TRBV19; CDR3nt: TGTGCCAGTAGTATAGCCCTAGCGGGAGGGGGCACAGATACGCAGTATTTT; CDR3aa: CASSIALAGGGTDTQYF
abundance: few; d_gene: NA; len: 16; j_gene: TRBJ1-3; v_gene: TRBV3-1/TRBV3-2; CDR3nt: TGTGCCAGCAGCCAAGGAACATCGAGCTCTGGAAACACCATATATTTT; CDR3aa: CASSQGTSSSGNTIYF
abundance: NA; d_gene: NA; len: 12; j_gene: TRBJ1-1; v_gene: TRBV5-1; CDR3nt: TGCGCCAGCAGCTTACAGGGAACTGAAGCTTTCTTT; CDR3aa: CASSLQGTEAFF
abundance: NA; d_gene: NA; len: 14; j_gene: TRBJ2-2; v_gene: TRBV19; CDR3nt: TGTGCCAGTAGTCCGGGACACCTCGCCGGGGAGCTGTTTTTT; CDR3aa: CASSPGHLAGELFF
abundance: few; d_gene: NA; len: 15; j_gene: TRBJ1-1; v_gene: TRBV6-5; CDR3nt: TGTGCCAGCTCTAACCTTGCTGTCGTGGGCACTGAAGCTTTCTTT; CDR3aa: CASSNLAVVGTEAFF
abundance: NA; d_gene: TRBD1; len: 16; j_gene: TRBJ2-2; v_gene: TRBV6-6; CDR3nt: TGTGCCAGCAGTTACCGCGAAGGGGGCTTCACCGGGGAGCTGTTTTTT; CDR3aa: CASSYREGGFTGELFF